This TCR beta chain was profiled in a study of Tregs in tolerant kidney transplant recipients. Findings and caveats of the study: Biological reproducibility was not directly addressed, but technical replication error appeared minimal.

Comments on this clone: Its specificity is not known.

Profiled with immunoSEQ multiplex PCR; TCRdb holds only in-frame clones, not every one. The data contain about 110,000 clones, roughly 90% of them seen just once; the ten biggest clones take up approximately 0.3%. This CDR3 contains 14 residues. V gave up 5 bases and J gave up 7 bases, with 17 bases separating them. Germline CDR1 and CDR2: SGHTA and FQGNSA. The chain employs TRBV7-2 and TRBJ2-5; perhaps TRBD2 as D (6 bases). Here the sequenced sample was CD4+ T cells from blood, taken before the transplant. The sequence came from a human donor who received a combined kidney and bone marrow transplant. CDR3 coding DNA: TGTGCCAGCAGCAATCGACTAGTTGAAGGGACCCAGTACTTC. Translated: CASSNRLVEGTQYF.